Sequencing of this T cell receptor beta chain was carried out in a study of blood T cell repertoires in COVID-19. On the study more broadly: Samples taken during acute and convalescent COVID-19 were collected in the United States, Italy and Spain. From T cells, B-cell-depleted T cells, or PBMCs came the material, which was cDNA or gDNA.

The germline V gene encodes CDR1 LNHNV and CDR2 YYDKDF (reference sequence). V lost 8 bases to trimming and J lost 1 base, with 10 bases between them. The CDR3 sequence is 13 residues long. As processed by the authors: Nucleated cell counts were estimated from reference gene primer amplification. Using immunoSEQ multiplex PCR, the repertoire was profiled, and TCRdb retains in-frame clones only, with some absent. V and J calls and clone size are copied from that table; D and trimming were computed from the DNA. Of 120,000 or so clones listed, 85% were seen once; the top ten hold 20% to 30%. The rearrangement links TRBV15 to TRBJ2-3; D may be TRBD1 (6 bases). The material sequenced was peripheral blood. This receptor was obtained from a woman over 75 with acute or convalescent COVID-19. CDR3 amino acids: CATAQGRTDTQYF. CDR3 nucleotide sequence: TGTGCCACCGCACAGGGTCGCACAGATACGCAGTATTTT.